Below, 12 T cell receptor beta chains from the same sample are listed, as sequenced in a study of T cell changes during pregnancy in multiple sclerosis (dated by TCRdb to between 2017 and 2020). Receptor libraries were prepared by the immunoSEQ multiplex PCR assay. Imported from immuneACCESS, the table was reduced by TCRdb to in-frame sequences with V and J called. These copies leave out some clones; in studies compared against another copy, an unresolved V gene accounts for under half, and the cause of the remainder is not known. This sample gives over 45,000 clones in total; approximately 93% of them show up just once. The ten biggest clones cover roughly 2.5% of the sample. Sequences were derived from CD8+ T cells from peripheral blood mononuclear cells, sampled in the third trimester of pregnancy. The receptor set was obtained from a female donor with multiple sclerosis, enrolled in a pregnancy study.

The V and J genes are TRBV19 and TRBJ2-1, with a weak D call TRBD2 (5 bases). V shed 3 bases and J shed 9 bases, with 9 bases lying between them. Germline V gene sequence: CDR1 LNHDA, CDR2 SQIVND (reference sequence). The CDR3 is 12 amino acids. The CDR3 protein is CASSISAGEQFF. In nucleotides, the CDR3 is TGTGCCAGTAGTATTTCGGCGGGTGAGCAGTTCTTC.

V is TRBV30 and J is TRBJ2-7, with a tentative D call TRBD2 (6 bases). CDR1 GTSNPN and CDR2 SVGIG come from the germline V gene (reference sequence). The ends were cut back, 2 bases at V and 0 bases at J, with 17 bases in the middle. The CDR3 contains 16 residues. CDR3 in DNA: TGTGCCTGGAGTCCTTTTCTAGCGCCGAGCTCCTACGAGCAGTACTTC. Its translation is CAWSPFLAPSSYEQYF.

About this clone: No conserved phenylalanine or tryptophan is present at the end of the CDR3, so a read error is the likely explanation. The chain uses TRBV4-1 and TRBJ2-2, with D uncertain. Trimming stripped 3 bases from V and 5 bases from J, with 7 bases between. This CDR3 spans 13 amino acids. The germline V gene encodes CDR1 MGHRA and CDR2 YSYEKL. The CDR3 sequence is CASSQPTTGELFL. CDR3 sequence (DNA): TGCGCCAGCAGCCAGCCCACTACCGGGGAGCTGTTTTTG.

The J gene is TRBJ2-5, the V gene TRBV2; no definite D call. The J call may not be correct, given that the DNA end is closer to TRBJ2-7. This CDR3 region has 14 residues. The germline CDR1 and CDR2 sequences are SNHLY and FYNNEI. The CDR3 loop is CASSEDRGPDEQYF. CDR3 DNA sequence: TGTGCCAGCAGTGAAGATAGAGGTCCTGACGAGCAGTACTTC.

CDR3 loop: CASSQETGWSNEQFF. The CDR3 DNA follows: TGCGCCAGCAGCCAAGAAACAGGGTGGAGCAATGAGCAGTTCTTC. The rearrangement joins TRBV4-3 to TRBJ2-1, with TRBD1 as a possible D gene (6 bases). The germline V gene encodes CDR1 LGHNA and CDR2 YSLEER. This CDR3 is 15 amino acids long. V was cut by 0 bases and J by 6 bases, with 12 bases left in between.

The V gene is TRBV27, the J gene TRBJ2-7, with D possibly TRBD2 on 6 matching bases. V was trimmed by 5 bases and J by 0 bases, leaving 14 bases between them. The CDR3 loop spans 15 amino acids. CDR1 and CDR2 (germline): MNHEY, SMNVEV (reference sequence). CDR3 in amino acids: CASSPRTTLSYEQYF. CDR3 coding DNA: TGTGCCAGCAGTCCGAGGACTACCCTCTCCTACGAGCAGTACTTC.

The CDR3 here is CSVPGGTDTQYF. Written as DNA, the CDR3 is TGCAGCGTTCCAGGGGGGACAGATACGCAGTATTTT. The V call is TRBV29-1, the J call TRBJ2-3, with D maybe TRBD1 (7 bases). V lost 5 bases to trimming and J lost 3 bases, with 9 bases between them. This CDR3 comprises 12 residues. Germline CDR1 is SQVTM and CDR2 is ANQGSEA.

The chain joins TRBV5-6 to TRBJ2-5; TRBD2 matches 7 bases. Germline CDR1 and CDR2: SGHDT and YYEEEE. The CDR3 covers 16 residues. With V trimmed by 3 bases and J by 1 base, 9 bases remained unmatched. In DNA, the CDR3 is TGTGCCAGCAGCTATTCATCTAGCGGTCCCCAAGAGACCCAGTACTTC. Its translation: CASSYSSSGPQETQYF.

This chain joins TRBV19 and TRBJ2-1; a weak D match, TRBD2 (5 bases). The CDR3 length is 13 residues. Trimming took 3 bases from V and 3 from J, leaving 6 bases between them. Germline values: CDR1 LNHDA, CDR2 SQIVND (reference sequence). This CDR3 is CASSIGDYNEQFF. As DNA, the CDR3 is TGTGCCAGTAGTATCGGGGACTACAATGAGCAGTTCTTC.

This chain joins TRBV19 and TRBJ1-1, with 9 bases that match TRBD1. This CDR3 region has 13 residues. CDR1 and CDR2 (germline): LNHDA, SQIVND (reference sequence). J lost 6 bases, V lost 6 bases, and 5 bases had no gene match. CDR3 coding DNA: TGTGCCAGTAGCATGGACAGGGGCGCTGAAGCTTTCTTT. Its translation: CASSMDRGAEAFF.

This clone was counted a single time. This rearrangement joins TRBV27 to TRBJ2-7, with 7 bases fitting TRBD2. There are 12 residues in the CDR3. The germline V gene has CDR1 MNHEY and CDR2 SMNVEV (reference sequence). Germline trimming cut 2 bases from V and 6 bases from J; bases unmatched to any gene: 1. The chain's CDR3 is CASSLSGVEQYF. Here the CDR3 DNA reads TGTGCCAGCAGTTTAAGCGGGGTCGAGCAGTACTTC.

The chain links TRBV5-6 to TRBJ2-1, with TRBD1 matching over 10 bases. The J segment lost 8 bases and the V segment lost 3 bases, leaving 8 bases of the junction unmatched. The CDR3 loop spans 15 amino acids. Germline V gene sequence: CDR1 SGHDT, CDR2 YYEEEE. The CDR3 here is CASSSTGGRLDEQFF. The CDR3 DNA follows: TGTGCCAGCAGCTCGACAGGGGGCCGACTAGATGAGCAGTTCTTC.